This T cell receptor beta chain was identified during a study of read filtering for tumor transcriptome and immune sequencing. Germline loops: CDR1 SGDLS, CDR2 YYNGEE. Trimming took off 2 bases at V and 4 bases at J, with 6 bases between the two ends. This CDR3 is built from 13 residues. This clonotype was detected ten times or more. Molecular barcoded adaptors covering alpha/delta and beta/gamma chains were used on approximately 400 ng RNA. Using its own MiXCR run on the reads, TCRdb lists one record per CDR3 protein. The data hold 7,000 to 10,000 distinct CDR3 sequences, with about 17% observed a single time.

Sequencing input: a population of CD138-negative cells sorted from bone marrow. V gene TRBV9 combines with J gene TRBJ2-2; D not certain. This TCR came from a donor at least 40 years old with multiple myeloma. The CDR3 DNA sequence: TGTGCCAGCAGCGTCAGTTTCACCGGGGAGCTGTTTTTT. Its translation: CASSVSFTGELFF.